The next 30 T cell receptor beta chains were all read from a single sample in a study of blood T cells in healthy people across ages. The second PCR ran roughly 6 to 11 cycles with a sample-barcoded 5' primer and J-beta primers. MiXCR, applied by TCRdb to the 5' RACE reads, yields one record per CDR3 protein. This table has about 930,000 distinct CDR3 sequences, just under 30% appearing once. These data are also associated with another study on T cells of mothers and their children.

The sequenced sample consisted of blood. Source of these receptors: a woman aged 40 to 49 in good health.

Ten or more counts support this clonotype. The chain recombines TRBV9 with TRBJ2-7, with unresolved D. From germline, CDR1 is SGDLS and CDR2 YYNGEE. The V and J ends lost 4 bases and 0 bases respectively, with 14 bases between them. The CDR3 is 15 amino acids. As DNA, the CDR3 is TGTGCCAGCAGCCCCCACAACACGGTCTCCTACGAGCAGTACTTC. Its translation is CASSPHNTVSYEQYF.

This clonotype was seen only a few times. This rearrangement joins TRBV7-8 to TRBJ2-7, with TRBD1 matching 9 bases. CDR3 size: 17 residues. Trimming at V came to 4 bases and at J to 4 bases, leaving 14 bases not matched to a gene. Germline assignment: CDR1 SGHVS and CDR2 FQNEAQ. The CDR3 spells CASSYRVGGQGTYEQYF. The CDR3 DNA sequence: TGTGCCAGCAGCTACAGGGTGGGGGGACAGGGCACTTACGAGCAGTACTTC.

This clonotype was counted ten times or more. V and J are TRBV6-4 and TRBJ2-1; the D is unclear. Germline CDR1 and CDR2: MRHNA and SNTAGT. The CDR3 extends over 13 amino acids. Trimming took 4 bases from V and 9 from J, leaving 13 bases between them. The CDR3 here is CASSGSITGEQFF. The CDR3 DNA sequence: TGTGCCAGCAGTGGAAGTATTACCGGTGAGCAGTTCTTC.

As regards this clonotype: This may come from a read error, since a much larger clone is one base off. The rearrangement uses TRBV12-3 or TRBV12-4 and TRBJ2-5, with 8 bases identical to TRBD2. CDR3 length equals 14 residues. J was trimmed by 4 bases and V by 4 bases; bases with no gene match: 5. Here the CDR3 reads CASSCAGGRETQYF. DNA of the CDR3: TGTGCCAGCAGTTGTGCGGGGGGACGAGAGACCCAGTACTTC.

The chain recombines TRBV11-2 with TRBJ1-1; D not resolved. The ends were cut back, 3 bases at V and 3 bases at J, with 11 bases in the middle. Germline V gene lookup returns CDR1 SGHAT and CDR2 FQNNGV. The CDR3 sequence is 14 residues long. The DNA for the CDR3 is TGTGCCAGCAGCTTTCGGGGTGGTGACACTGAAGCTTTCTTT. Protein product: CASSFRGGDTEAFF.

This clonotype was seen repeatedly, ten times or more. The rearrangement links TRBV27 to TRBJ2-1, with D possibly being TRBD2 (5 bases). Trimming removed 7 bases at V and 9 bases at J, with 10 bases between. The CDR3 contains 11 residues. CDR1 is MNHEY and CDR2 is SMNVEV in the germline V gene (reference sequence). The CDR3 here is CASNLGGEQFF. The CDR3 DNA reads as TGTGCCAGCAACTTAGGAGGTGAGCAGTTCTTC.

Only a few counts were recorded for this clonotype. The chain combines TRBV5-4 with TRBJ2-1; perhaps D is TRBD1 or TRBD2 (5 bases each). This CDR3 spans 15 amino acids. The germline gives CDR1 SGHNT, CDR2 YYREEE (reference sequence). V was trimmed by 4 bases and J by 5 bases, leaving 16 bases between them. CDR3 nucleotides: TGTGCCAGCAGCGTCGGGACCCCGGGGCACAATGAGCAGTTCTTC. Translated: CASSVGTPGHNEQFF.

The chain couples TRBV7-2 to TRBJ1-6; D possibly corresponds to TRBD1 (5 bases). The CDR3 totals 15 residues. Trimming pared 5 bases from V and 5 bases from J, leaving 13 bases between. Germline V gene data show CDR1 as SGHTA and CDR2 as FQGNSA. As DNA, the CDR3 is TGTGCCAGCAGCCTCAGGGTATTGGATAATTCACCCCTCCACTTT. Amino acids: CASSLRVLDNSPLHF.

This chain joins TRBV4-3 and TRBJ2-5, with 12 positions matching TRBD1. The CDR3 covers 16 residues. Trimming removed 4 bases from V and 5 bases from J; junction bases left unmatched: 8. Germline CDR1 LGHNA, CDR2 YSLEER. CDR3 loop: CASSPRGTGGEETQYF. Here the CDR3 DNA reads TGCGCCAGCAGCCCTCGTGGGACAGGGGGCGAGGAGACCCAGTACTTC.

The V call is TRBV5-1, the J call TRBJ2-5; either TRBD1 or TRBD2 may supply D (5 bases each). This CDR3 is 14 amino acids long. Per germline, CDR1 SGHRS and CDR2 YFSETQ. The V gene lost 4 bases and the J gene lost 2 bases, with 12 bases spanning the gap. CDR3 amino acids: CASSPGRMQETQYF. CDR3 nucleotides: TGCGCCAGCAGCCCGGGACGGATGCAAGAGACCCAGTACTTC.

This clonotype was seen only a few times. The J gene is TRBJ2-6, the V gene TRBV6-5, with a tentative D call TRBD1 (6 bases). Per the germline V gene, CDR1 is MNHEY and CDR2 is SVGAGI. V gave up 5 bases and J gave up 1 base, with 12 bases separating them. This CDR3 contains 16 residues. CDR3 in amino acids: CASSRQVTSGANVLTF. Here the CDR3 DNA reads TGTGCCAGCAGTCGACAGGTAACATCTGGGGCCAACGTCCTGACTTTC.

On this clonotype itself: At one boundary the junction diverges from the germline segment, which might be a read error. This chain connects TRBV28 to TRBJ1-2; no reliable D call. The CDR3 totals 15 residues. Per germline, CDR1 MDHEN and CDR2 SYDVKM. CDR3 coding DNA: TGTGCCAACAGTTTCCTGCGCCTTTTTAACTATGGCTACACCTTC. Translating gives CANSFLRLFNYGYTF.

There are a few counts of this clonotype. The genes are TRBV14 and TRBJ2-7, with no clear D. The germline V and J ends were trimmed by 2 bases and 3 bases, with 17 bases remaining between them. Germline CDR1 and CDR2: SGHDN and FVKESK. This CDR3 region has 16 residues. The CDR3 region has the DNA TGTGCCAGCAGCCAATTTTCAGGCGACGGGTACTACGAGCAGTACTTC. Its translation: CASSQFSGDGYYEQYF.

The chain links TRBV2 to TRBJ1-1, with TRBD1 identical over 11 bases. Germline V gene data show CDR1 as SNHLY and CDR2 as FYNNEI. The CDR3 spans 15 residues. J was trimmed by 1 base and V by 8 bases; bases with no gene match: 6. The CDR3 DNA follows: TGTGCCAGCGGACAGGGGGCTTTCGAGAACACTGAAGCTTTCTTT. This translates into CASGQGAFENTEAFF. The complete variable domain, with remaining parts taken from reference TRBV2 and TRBJ1-1, reads EPEVTQTPSHQVTQMGQEVILRCVPISNHLYFYWYRQILGQKVEFLVSFYNNEISEKSEIFDDQFSVERPDGSNFTLKIRSTKLEDSAMYFCASGQGAFENTEAFFGQGTRLTVV.

Remarks on this clonotype: A much larger clone lies a single base off, so this may be a read error. V gene TRBV7-2 combines with J gene TRBJ2-1; a weak D match, TRBD2 (5 bases). Gene TRBJ2-7 matches the end of the DNA better, so the J call may be wrong. From germline, CDR1 is SGHTA and CDR2 FQGNSA. The CDR3 spans 16 residues. The CDR3 DNA is TGTGCCAGCAGCCCCCCAGGTCTAGCTATCTACAATGAGCAGTACTTC. This translates into CASSPPGLAIYNEQYF.

This clonotype was seen at least ten times. V usage is TRBV9 and J usage is TRBJ2-5; D may be TRBD1 (5 bases). CDR3 length: 16 residues. V lost 0 bases and J 5 bases, leaving 17 bases between the germline ends. Per the germline V gene, CDR1 is SGDLS and CDR2 is YYNGEE. The CDR3 DNA reads as TGTGCCAGCAGCGTAGGGGGCGTAGTAATTTCTGAGACCCAGTACTTC. Amino acids: CASSVGGVVISETQYF.

There are a few counts of this clonotype. The chain is built from TRBV7-8 and TRBJ2-5; 8 bases are shared with TRBD1. CDR1 is SGHVS, CDR2 FQNEAQ, per germline. CDR3 length equals 13 residues. V trimming: 6 bases; J trimming: 4 bases; junction bases outside the gene matches: 4. CDR3: CASSRTGTETQYF. The CDR3 DNA is TGTGCCAGCAGTCGGACAGGGACAGAGACCCAGTACTTC.

To note about this clonotype: This may come from a read error, since a much larger clone is one base off. The chain is built from TRBV9 and TRBJ1-2; D unresolved. The CDR3 contains 12 residues. Germline V gives CDR1 SGDLS, CDR2 YYNGEE. CDR3 nucleotides: TGTGCCAGCAGCGTGGACGGCTATGGCTACAACTTC. The encoded protein is CASSVDGYGYNF.

V and J are TRBV29-1 and TRBJ1-2; D is possibly TRBD1 (6 bases). With 7 bases removed from V and 0 bases from J, the gap between germline ends came to 12 bases. CDR3 length: 13 residues. Germline values: CDR1 SQVTM, CDR2 ANQGSEA. CDR3 coding DNA: TGCAGCGGCCTAGGGGGATCTAACTATGGCTACACCTTC. It encodes CSGLGGSNYGYTF.

The chain combines TRBV11-2 with TRBJ2-7; D is perhaps TRBD2 (6 bases). The germline V and J ends were trimmed by 1 base and 3 bases, with 13 bases remaining between them. Per the germline V gene, CDR1 is SGHAT and CDR2 is FQNNGV. The CDR3 runs to 15 residues. The CDR3 nucleotides read TGTGCCAGCAGCTTAGGGGGGGTCAGTTTCTACGAGCAGTACTTC. Residues: CASSLGGVSFYEQYF.

This chain joins TRBV6-6 and TRBJ2-7; TRBD1 matches at 7 bases. The CDR3 is made up of 16 amino acids. The trim removed 0 bases at V and 2 bases at J, leaving 7 bases unmatched. CDR1 and CDR2 (germline): MNHNY, SVGAGI (reference sequence). The CDR3, as DNA: TGTGCCAGCAGTTACTCGATAGGGACAGTCACCTACGAGCAGTACTTC. Translation: CASSYSIGTVTYEQYF.

This clonotype showed up just once. This chain connects TRBV7-6 to TRBJ2-1, with D unclear. Trimming took off 7 bases at V and 8 bases at J, with 15 bases between the two ends. The CDR3 loop spans 13 amino acids. Germline V gene sequence: CDR1 SGHVS, CDR2 FNYEAQ. CDR3 protein: CASTKTWAHEQFF. As DNA, the CDR3 is TGTGCCAGCACCAAAACATGGGCCCATGAGCAGTTCTTC.

Turning to this clonotype: This could be a read error, since a much larger clone is one nucleotide away. V gene TRBV10-3 combines with J gene TRBJ2-7, with 9 bases matching TRBD2. This CDR3 has 14 residues. The ends lost 5 bases at V and 2 bases at J; junction bases unmatched: 4. CDR1 and CDR2 from the germline V gene are ENHRY and SYGVKD. CDR3 coding DNA: TGTGCCATCAGTCTAGCGGGGAGCCCCTACGAGCAGTACTTC. Translated: CAISLAGSPYEQYF.

This clonotype was counted at least ten times. The J gene is TRBJ2-3, the V gene TRBV12-3 or TRBV12-4; TRBD2 matches at 7 bases. V trimming: 7 bases; J trimming: 5 bases; junction bases outside the gene matches: 12. The CDR3 sequence is 15 residues long. The CDR3: CASTYGGTSVDTQYF. DNA of the CDR3: TGTGCCAGCACCTACGGGGGGACTTCGGTAGATACGCAGTATTTT.

Concerning this clonotype itself: Given a much more abundant clone one base away, this may be a read error. The chain has TRBV7-3 and TRBJ1-1, with D possibly TRBD1 on 5 matching bases. CDR1 SGHTA and CDR2 FQGTGA come from the germline V gene. The CDR3 length is 13 residues. CDR3 amino acids: CTSSPQVNTEAFF. DNA of the CDR3: TGTACCAGCAGCCCACAGGTGAACACTGAAGCTTTCTTT.

This clonotype was recorded a few times. The chain links TRBV4-1 to TRBJ2-1; D remains unclear. The V gene lost 0 bases and the J gene lost 6 bases, with 15 bases spanning the gap. There are 16 residues in the CDR3. Per germline, CDR1 MGHRA and CDR2 YSYEKL. The CDR3 sequence: CASSQDRMVNTNEQFF. The CDR3 nucleotides are TGCGCCAGCAGCCAAGATAGAATGGTTAATACCAATGAGCAGTTCTTC.

V is TRBV28 and J is TRBJ2-1, with D hard to call. V was trimmed by 5 bases and J by 8 bases, leaving 16 bases between them. Germline values: CDR1 MDHEN, CDR2 SYDVKM. The CDR3 has 14 amino acids. CDR3 loop: CASSPPGSHHEQFF. CDR3 in DNA: TGTGCCAGCAGTCCCCCGGGTAGCCACCATGAGCAGTTCTTC.

This clonotype was counted at least ten times. This chain links TRBV20-1 with TRBJ1-2; weak D call: TRBD1 (6 bases). This CDR3 has 13 residues. V gave up 6 bases and J gave up 5 bases, with 16 bases separating them. Looked up from germline, CDR1 is DFQATT and CDR2 is SNEGSKA (reference sequence). CDR3 region: CSALVGGRYGYTF. Written as DNA, the CDR3 is TGCAGTGCCCTGGTAGGGGGACGGTATGGCTACACCTTC.

This clonotype was recorded many times. The V call is TRBV7-3, the J call TRBJ2-1, with TRBD2 matching over 10 bases. The CDR3 length is 16 residues. Per the germline V gene, CDR1 is SGHTA and CDR2 is FQGTGA. V lost 1 base to trimming and J lost 6 bases; unmatched junction nucleotides: 6. CDR3 DNA sequence: TGTGCCAGCAGCTTAAGTCTAGCGGGGGCCAGCAATGAGCAGTTCTTC. This codes for CASSLSLAGASNEQFF.

This clonotype was seen a handful of times. The chain has TRBV18 and TRBJ2-6; no clear D gene. Germline-derived CDR1 and CDR2 are KGHSH and LQKENI. The length of the CDR3 is 15 residues. V lost 1 base, J lost 1 base, and 5 bases lay in between. CDR3 DNA: TGTGCCAGCTCACCACGGCTGTCTGGGGCCAACGTCCTGACTTTC. Translating it yields CASSPRLSGANVLTF. Together with reference TRBV18 and TRBJ2-6, the CDR3 gives the full variable domain: NAGVMQNPRHLVRRRGQEARLRCSPMKGHSHVYWYRQLPEEGLKFMVYLQKENIIDESGMPKERFSAEFPKEGPSILRIQQVVRGDSAAYFCASSPRLSGANVLTFGAGSRLTVL.